These T cell receptor beta chains were read from a single sample in a study of vaccination effects on CD4 cells after COVID-19. The protocol was immunoSEQ multiplex PCR, while the TCRdb copy is restricted to in-frame clones and leaves out a portion. The table has 70,000 or so clones, nearly 75% seen once; the top ten hold approximately 2.4%. Which antigens these TCRs recognize remains unknown. This specimen consisted of CD4+ T cells from PBMCs cultured without peptide, obtained after COVID-19 vaccination. Receptors were obtained from a human donor who received a COVID-19 vaccine. The CDR3 runs from the conserved cysteine through the conserved F or W. The order of the fields is V gene, clone size, CDR3 length, D gene, J gene, CDR3 DNA, CDR3 protein. A D gene is named only where the DNA matches it firmly. Where a row states a size, it is once, few, many or the class of an expanded clone; other rows omit it.

>TRBV5-6|NA|14|TRBD1|TRBJ1-3
TGTGCCAGCAGCCTCGACAGGGGAAGAAACACCATATATTTT
CASSLDRGRNTIYF
>TRBV27|NA|14|NA|TRBJ2-2
TGTGCCAGCAGGGTGACGCAGGGGATCGGGGAGCTGTTTTTT
CASRVTQGIGELFF
>TRBV5-1|NA|14|NA|TRBJ2-5
TGCGCCAGCAGCTTGTGGGACCCCCAAGAGACCCAGTACTTC
CASSLWDPQETQYF
>TRBV19|NA|15|NA|TRBJ2-3
TGTGCCAGTACCCCCCACGGTCAGGTCACAGATACGCAGTATTTT
CASTPHGQVTDTQYF
>TRBV24-1|once|16|NA|TRBJ2-3
TGTGCCACCAGTGATCGGGGATCCACTAGCACAGATACGCAGTATTTT
CATSDRGSTSTDTQYF
>TRBV4-1|NA|15|TRBD1|TRBJ1-3
TGCGCCAGCAGCCAAGGGACAGGCTCTGGAAACACCATATATTTT
CASSQGTGSGNTIYF
>TRBV7-9|few|15|TRBD2|TRBJ2-2
TGTGCCAGCAGCCTCAGCGGGGGAGACACCGGGGAGCTGTTTTTT
CASSLSGGDTGELFF
>TRBV5-4|NA|14|TRBD2|TRBJ2-5
TGTGCCAGCAGCGTTAGCGGGGGGCAAGAGACCCAGTACTTC
CASSVSGGQETQYF
>TRBV28|few|14|TRBD1|TRBJ1-6
TGTGCCAGCAGGCCGGGACAGGGTTTTACAGCCCTCCACTTT
CASRPGQGFTALHF
>TRBV2|NA|14|NA|TRBJ1-5
TGTGCCAGCAGTGGCCAGGGAGGCAATCAGCCCCAGCATTTT
CASSGQGGNQPQHF
>TRBV18|many|15|NA|TRBJ2-2
TGTGCCAGCTCACCCCGGGACCCTAGCATTGGGGAGCTGTTTTTT
CASSPRDPSIGELFF
>TRBV9|NA|14|NA|TRBJ2-2
TGTGCCAGCAGCCCCTCCCTTACCGGCGGGGAGCTGTTTTTT
CASSPSLTGGELFF
>TRBV5-1|few|14|NA|TRBJ2-5
TGCGCCAGCAGCTTAGGGCTGGGCGGGGAGACCCAGTACTTC
CASSLGLGGETQYF
>TRBV7-2|NA|15|TRBD1|TRBJ2-1
TGTGCCAGCAGCCCGCAGGGGGCAAATTACAATGAGCAGTTCTTC
CASSPQGANYNEQFF
>TRBV10-3|NA|16|NA|TRBJ1-5
TGTGCCATCAGTGAGGGGTCTCTAAGGTTGAGACAGCCCCAGCATTTT
CAISEGSLRLRQPQHF
>TRBV5-1|NA|17|NA|TRBJ2-2
TGCGCCAGCAGCCGGGGTGGTTCTAACCCGGACACCGGGGAGCTGTTTTTT
CASSRGGSNPDTGELFF
>TRBV4-1|NA|17|NA|TRBJ1-5
TGCGCCAGCAGCCAAGGTTATGCGTATTATAGCAATCAGCCCCAGCATTTT
CASSQGYAYYSNQPQHF
>TRBV18|NA|15|TRBD1|TRBJ1-2
TGTGCCAGCTCACCTTCCCGGGACAGTAACTATGGCTACACCTTC
CASSPSRDSNYGYTF
>TRBV30|NA|12|TRBD1|TRBJ1-5
TGTGCCTGGTCGACAGGGAGTCAGCCCCAGCATTTT
CAWSTGSQPQHF
>TRBV6-2/TRBV6-3|NA|15|NA|TRBJ2-1
TGTGCCAGCAGTTACTCGAAGTGGGGGCTCAATGAGCAGTTCTTC
CASSYSKWGLNEQFF
>TRBV5-1|NA|15|NA|TRBJ1-6
TGCGCCAGCAGCTTGGCCGGGGACTATAATTCACCCCTCCACTTT
CASSLAGDYNSPLHF
>TRBV12-5|NA|15|TRBD1|TRBJ2-3
TGTGCTAGTGGCCTCGGACAGGGAGGTCCAGATACGCAGTATTTT
CASGLGQGGPDTQYF
>TRBV5-1|NA|14|NA|TRBJ2-2
TGCGCCAGCAGCTTGGGTGCCGGAACCGGGGAGCTGTTTTTT
CASSLGAGTGELFF
>TRBV18|NA|14|NA|TRBJ1-2
TGTGCCAGCTCACCACCGTCACGGCGGTATGGCTACACCTTC
CASSPPSRRYGYTF
>TRBV5-8|NA|11|NA|TRBJ2-2
TGTGCCAGCAGCCCAACCGGGGAGCTGTTTTTT
CASSPTGELFF
>TRBV11-2|once|13|TRBD1|TRBJ1-2
TGTGCCAGCAGCGCACAGGGGGCCGATGGCTACACCTTC
CASSAQGADGYTF
>TRBV4-3|NA|17|TRBD1|TRBJ2-5
TGCGCCAGCAGCCAAAACCCCCACAGGGGGAATATTGGGACCCAGTACTTC
CASSQNPHRGNIGTQYF
>TRBV19|few|14|NA|TRBJ2-2
TGTGCCAGTAGTACGGGACTTAACACCGGGGAGCTGTTTTTT
CASSTGLNTGELFF
>TRBV6-1|few|15|TRBD1|TRBJ1-3
TGTGCCAGCAGGACGACAGGGGGCGGTGGAAACACCATATATTTT
CASRTTGGGGNTIYF
>TRBV6-6|NA|15|NA|TRBJ1-1
TGTGCCAGCCTCAGGGGCAGTCAGGCGAACACTGAAGCTTTCTTT
CASLRGSQANTEAFF
>TRBV5-1|NA|13|NA|TRBJ2-2
TGCGCCAGCAGCTTCGTGGTCGGTGGGGAGCTGTTTTTT
CASSFVVGGELFF
>TRBV21-1|NA|20|NA|TRBJ2-3
TGTGCCAGCAGCAAAGGGGGACTAGCGGGGGGTAAACCTAGCACAGATACGCAGTATTTT
CASSKGGLAGGKPSTDTQYF
>TRBV7-3|NA|15|NA|TRBJ2-2
TGTGCCAGCAGCAGACGGCAGGGGGGCACCGGGGAGCTGTTTTTT
CASSRRQGGTGELFF
>TRBV7-2|few|13|NA|TRBJ1-1
TGTGCCAGCAGCCAGGGAGGGAACACTGAAGCTTTCTTT
CASSQGGNTEAFF
>TRBV5-1|few|19|TRBD2|TRBJ2-3
TGCGCCAGCAGCTTGCGATACCCCAGTCAGCGGGGGAGCACAGATACGCAGTATTTT
CASSLRYPSQRGSTDTQYF
>TRBV14|once|16|TRBD2|TRBJ2-5
TGTGCCAGCAGCGACCTCCGGACTAGCGGGGGGGAGACCCAGTACTTC
CASSDLRTSGGETQYF